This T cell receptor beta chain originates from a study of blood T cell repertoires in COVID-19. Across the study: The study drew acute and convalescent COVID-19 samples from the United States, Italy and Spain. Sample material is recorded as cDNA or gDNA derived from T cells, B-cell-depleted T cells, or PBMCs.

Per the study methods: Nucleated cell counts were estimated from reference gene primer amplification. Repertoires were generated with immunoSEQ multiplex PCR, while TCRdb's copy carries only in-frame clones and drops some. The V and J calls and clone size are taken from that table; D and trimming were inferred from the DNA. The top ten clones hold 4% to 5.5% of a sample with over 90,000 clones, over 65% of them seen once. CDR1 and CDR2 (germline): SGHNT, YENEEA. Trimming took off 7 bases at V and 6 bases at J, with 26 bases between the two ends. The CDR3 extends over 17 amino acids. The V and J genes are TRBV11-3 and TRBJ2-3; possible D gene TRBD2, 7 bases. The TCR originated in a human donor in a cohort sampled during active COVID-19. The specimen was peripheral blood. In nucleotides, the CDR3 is TGTGCCAGCACCAAATCTTGGGGGGGGGCCCCCACCGATACGCAGTATTTT. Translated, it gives CASTKSWGGAPTDTQYF.